The TCR beta chain described here comes from a study of identical twins. Overall study findings and caveats: The models systematically underestimated how much out-of-frame TCR alpha was shared in monozygotic twins.

Template switching supplied a universal primer site; unique molecular identifiers were carried on the cDNA. TCRdb called the 5' RACE reads again in MiXCR, with one record for every CDR3 protein. The sample yields a few hundred thousand distinct CDR3 sequences, under 20% seen once. CDR1 and CDR2 (germline): SGHAT, FQNNGV. This CDR3 has 14 residues. Between the trimmed V and J ends, which lost 1 base and 9 bases, there was a span of 13 bases. On this clonotype: As yet, its antigen is unknown.

V gene TRBV11-2 combines with J gene TRBJ2-1; possibly TRBD1 for D (5 bases). Material for sequencing was naive T cells sorted from blood. The TCR sequence derives from a man in his fifties or sixties in good health. The CDR3 DNA reads as TGTGCCAGCAGCTTAGTACGACAGCTTCCTGAGCAGTTCTTC. This codes for CASSLVRQLPEQFF.